Below, one T cell receptor (beta chain) is given with its context. This specimen belongs to a study of immune heterogeneity within non-small cell lung tumors. Bulk tumor genomic DNA constituted the template, at 600 ng per sample. Each primary tumor yielded several biopsies, collected far apart from one another at surgery. Patients went through curative surgery, and their non-small cell lung cancer was untreated and newly diagnosed. Curative-intent surgery was being performed on the donors, who were patients newly diagnosed with non-small cell lung cancer. CDR3 of TCR beta was amplified by multiplex PCR that used 32 V and 13 J primers. TCRdb itself ran the multiplex PCR reads through MiXCR, one entry per CDR3 protein. The sample has approximately 4,300 distinct CDR3 sequences, around 25% seen once. In germline, CDR1 is MGHRA, CDR2 YSYEKL. Trimming cost V 0 bases and J 11 bases, with 16 bases left between them. The CDR3 has 14 residues.

The rearrangement links TRBV4-1 to TRBJ1-1; maybe TRBD1 (5 bases). Sequenced material: lung tumor tissue. This clonotype was obtained from a man aged 55-75 years with non-small cell lung cancer. The CDR3 sequence is CASSQDRGRVTAFF. The CDR3 DNA sequence: TGCGCCAGCAGCCAAGATCGTGGCAGGGTAACGGCTTTCTTT.